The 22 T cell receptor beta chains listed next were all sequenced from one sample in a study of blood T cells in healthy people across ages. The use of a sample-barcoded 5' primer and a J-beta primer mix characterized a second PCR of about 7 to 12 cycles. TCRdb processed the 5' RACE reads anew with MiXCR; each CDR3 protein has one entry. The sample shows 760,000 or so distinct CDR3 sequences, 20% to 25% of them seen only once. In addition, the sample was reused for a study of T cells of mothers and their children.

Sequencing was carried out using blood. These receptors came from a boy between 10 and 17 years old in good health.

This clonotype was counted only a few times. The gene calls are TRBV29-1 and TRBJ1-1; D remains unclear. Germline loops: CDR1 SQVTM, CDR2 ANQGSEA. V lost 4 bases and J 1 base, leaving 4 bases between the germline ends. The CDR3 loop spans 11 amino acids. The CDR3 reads CSVVPNTEAFF. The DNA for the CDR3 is TGCAGCGTTGTCCCGAACACTGAAGCTTTCTTT.

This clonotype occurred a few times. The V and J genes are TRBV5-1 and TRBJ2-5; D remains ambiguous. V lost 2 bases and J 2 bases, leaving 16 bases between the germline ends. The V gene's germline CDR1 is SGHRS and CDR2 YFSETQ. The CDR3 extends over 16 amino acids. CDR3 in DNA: TGCGCCAGCAGCTTCTCATCGGGCCAGCAGCAAGAGACCCAGTACTTC. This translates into CASSFSSGQQQETQYF.

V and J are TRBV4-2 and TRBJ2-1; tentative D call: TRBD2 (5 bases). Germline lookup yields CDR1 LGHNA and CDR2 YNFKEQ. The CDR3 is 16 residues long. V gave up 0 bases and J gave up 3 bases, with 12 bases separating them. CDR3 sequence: CASSQDSGGGYNEQFF. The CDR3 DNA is TGTGCCAGCAGCCAAGATTCAGGAGGCGGCTACAATGAGCAGTTCTTC.

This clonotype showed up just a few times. In DNA form, the CDR3 reads TGTGCCAGCAGGTCCAGTAGCGGGGGGGCCGGGGAGACCCAGTACTTC. It is translated as CASRSSSGGAGETQYF. The V call is TRBV12-3 or TRBV12-4, the J call TRBJ2-5, with 11 bases fitting TRBD2. The V segment lost 6 bases and the J segment 5 bases; nucleotides outside the gene matches: 11. The CDR3 has 16 residues.

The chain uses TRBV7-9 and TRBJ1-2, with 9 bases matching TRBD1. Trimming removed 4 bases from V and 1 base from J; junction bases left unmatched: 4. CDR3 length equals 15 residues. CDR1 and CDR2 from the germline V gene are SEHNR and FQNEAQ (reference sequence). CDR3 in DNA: TGTGCCAGCAGCTCCAGGACAGGGGTTAACTATGGCTACACCTTC. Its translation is CASSSRTGVNYGYTF.

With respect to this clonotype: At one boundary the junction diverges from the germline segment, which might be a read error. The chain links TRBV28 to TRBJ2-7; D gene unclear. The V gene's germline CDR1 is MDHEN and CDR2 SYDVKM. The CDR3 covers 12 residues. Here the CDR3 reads CTSSRNYYEQYF. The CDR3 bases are TGTACCAGCAGTCGAAACTACTACGAGCAGTACTTC.

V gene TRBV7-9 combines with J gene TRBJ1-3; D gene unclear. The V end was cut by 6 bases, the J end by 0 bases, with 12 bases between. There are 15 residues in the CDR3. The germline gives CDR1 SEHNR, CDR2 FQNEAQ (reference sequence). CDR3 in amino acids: CASRTTENSGNTIYF. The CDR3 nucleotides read TGTGCCAGCAGAACGACCGAAAACTCTGGAAACACCATATATTTT.

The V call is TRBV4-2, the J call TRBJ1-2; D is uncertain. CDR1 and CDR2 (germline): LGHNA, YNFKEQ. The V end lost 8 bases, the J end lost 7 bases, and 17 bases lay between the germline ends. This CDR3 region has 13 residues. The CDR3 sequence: CASRDIRGGGYTF. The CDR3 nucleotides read TGTGCCAGCCGGGATATCCGAGGAGGTGGCTACACCTTC.

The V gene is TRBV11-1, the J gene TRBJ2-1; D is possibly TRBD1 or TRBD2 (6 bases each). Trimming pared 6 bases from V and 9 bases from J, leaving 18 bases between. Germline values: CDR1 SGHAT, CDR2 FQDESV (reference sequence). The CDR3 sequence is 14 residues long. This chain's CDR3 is CASSSPGAEGEQFF. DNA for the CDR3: TGTGCCAGCAGTTCCCCGGGGGCAGAAGGTGAGCAGTTCTTC.

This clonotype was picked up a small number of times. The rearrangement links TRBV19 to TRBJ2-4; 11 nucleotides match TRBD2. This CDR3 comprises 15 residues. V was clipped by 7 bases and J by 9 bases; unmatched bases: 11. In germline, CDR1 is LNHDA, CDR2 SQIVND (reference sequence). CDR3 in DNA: TGTGCCAGTACTAATAGCGGGAGGGCGGTCCCCATTCAGTACTTC. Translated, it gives CASTNSGRAVPIQYF.

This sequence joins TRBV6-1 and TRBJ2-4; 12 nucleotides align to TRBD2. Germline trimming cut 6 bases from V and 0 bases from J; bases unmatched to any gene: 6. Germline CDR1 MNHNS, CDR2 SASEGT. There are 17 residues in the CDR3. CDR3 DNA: TGTGCCAGCAGCGGAAGGACTAGCGGGATAGCCAAAAACATTCAGTACTTC. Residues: CASSGRTSGIAKNIQYF.

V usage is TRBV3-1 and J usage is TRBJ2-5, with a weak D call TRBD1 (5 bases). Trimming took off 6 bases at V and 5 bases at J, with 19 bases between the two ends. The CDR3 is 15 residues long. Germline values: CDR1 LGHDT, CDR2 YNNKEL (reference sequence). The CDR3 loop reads CASSGRTGQVETQYF. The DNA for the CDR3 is TGTGCCAGCAGTGGTAGAACAGGCCAGGTGGAGACCCAGTACTTC.

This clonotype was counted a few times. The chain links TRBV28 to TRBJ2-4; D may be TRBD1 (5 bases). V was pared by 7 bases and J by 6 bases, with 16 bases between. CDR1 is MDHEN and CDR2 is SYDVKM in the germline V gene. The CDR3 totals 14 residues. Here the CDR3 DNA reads TGTGCCAGCAAGGATCAGGGTTCAGGAAACATTCAGTACTTC. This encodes CASKDQGSGNIQYF.

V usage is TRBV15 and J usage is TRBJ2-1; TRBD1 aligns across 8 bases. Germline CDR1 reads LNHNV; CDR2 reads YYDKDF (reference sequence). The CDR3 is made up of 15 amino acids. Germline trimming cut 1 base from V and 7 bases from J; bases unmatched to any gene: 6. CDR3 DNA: TGTGCCACCAGCAGAGCAGGGGGCAGGTTAAATGAGCAGTTCTTC. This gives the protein CATSRAGGRLNEQFF.

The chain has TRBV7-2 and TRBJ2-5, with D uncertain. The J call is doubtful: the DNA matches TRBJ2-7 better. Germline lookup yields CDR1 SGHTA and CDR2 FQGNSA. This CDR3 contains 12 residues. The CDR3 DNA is TGTGCCAGCAGCCCCTTTGTGGGCGAGCAGTACTTC. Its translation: CASSPFVGEQYF.

CDR3 nucleotide sequence: TGTGCCATCAGTGCTACCTTTAGCGGGAGAAACTCCTACGAGCAGTACTTC. This encodes CAISATFSGRNSYEQYF. This rearrangement joins TRBV10-3 to TRBJ2-7, with 9 bases lining up with TRBD2. The ends lost 4 bases at V and 0 bases at J; junction bases unmatched: 10. Germline CDR1 reads ENHRY; CDR2 reads SYGVKD. CDR3 length equals 17 residues.

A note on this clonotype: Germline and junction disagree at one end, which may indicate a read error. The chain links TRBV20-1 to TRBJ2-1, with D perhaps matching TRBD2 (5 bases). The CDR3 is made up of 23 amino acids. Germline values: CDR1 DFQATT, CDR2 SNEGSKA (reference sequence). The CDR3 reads CGAYPAMTPSLIGSRGSYNEQFF. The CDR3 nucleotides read TGCGGTGCTTATCCGGCGATGACTCCTTCCCTAATCGGATCTCGGGGCTCCTACAATGAGCAGTTCTTC.

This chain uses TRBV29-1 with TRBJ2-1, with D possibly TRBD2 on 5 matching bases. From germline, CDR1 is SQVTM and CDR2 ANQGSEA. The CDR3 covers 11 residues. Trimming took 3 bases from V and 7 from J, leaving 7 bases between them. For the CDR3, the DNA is TGCAGCGTTGAGACGGGGAATGAGCAGTTCTTC. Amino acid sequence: CSVETGNEQFF.

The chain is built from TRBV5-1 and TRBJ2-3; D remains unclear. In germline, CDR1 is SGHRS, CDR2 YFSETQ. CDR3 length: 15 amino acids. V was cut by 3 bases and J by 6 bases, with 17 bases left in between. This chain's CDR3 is CASSSGEAPADTQYF. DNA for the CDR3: TGCGCCAGCAGCTCCGGAGAGGCCCCGGCGGATACGCAGTATTTT.

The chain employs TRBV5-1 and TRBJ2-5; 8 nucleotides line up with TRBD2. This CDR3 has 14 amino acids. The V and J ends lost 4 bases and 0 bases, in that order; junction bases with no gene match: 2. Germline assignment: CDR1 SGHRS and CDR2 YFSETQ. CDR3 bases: TGCGCCAGCAGCCCACTAGCGGACCAAGAGACCCAGTACTTC. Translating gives CASSPLADQETQYF.

The CDR3 DNA reads as TGTGCCAGCAGCGATGTGACCCCCTGGGAGCAGTACTTC. It translates to CASSDVTPWEQYF. The J gene is TRBJ2-5, the V gene TRBV7-2; tentatively, D is TRBD2 (5 bases). The CDR3 loop spans 13 amino acids. CDR1 and CDR2 from the germline V gene are SGHTA and FQGNSA. V was trimmed by 5 bases and J by 11 bases, leaving 18 bases between them.

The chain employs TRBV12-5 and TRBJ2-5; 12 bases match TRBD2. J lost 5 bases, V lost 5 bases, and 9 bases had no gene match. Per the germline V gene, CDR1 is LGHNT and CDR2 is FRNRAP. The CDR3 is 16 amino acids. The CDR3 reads CASGELAGGSGETQYF. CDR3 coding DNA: TGTGCTAGTGGTGAGCTAGCGGGAGGGTCGGGGGAGACCCAGTACTTC.